This T cell receptor beta chain is drawn from a study of T cell changes during pregnancy in multiple sclerosis. TCRdb keeps only in-frame clones here, not all; method: immunoSEQ multiplex PCR. The data contain about 41,000 clones, around 91% of them seen just once; the ten biggest clones take up about 9%. This specimen consisted of CD8+ T cells from peripheral blood mononuclear cells, obtained in the first trimester of pregnancy. This receptor was obtained from a female donor with multiple sclerosis, enrolled in a pregnancy study.

The chain's CDR3 is CASSPLSSYNSPLHF. CDR3 bases: TGTGCCAGCAGCCCCCTCAGCTCCTATAATTCACCCCTCCACTTT. The chain couples TRBV7-9 to TRBJ1-6; D is uncertain. The V end was cut by 5 bases, the J end by 0 bases, with 8 bases between. Germline CDR1 and CDR2: SEHNR and FQNEAQ (reference sequence). CDR3 length: 15 residues.